This entry lists 21 T cell receptor beta chains sequenced from one sample in a study of blood T cells in healthy people across ages. Next came a second PCR, run for about 7 to 12 cycles, which used a sample-barcoded 5' primer along with a J-beta primer mix. TCRdb ran MiXCR on the 5' RACE reads and lists one entry per CDR3 protein. The sample yields 800,000 or so distinct CDR3 sequences, about 62% seen once. The sequenced sample consisted of blood. Receptor source: a man aged 25-40 years in good health.

The chain employs TRBV12-3 or TRBV12-4 and TRBJ1-2; 7 bases agree with TRBD1. J gave up 8 bases and V 3 bases, and 24 bases lay outside the gene matches. The CDR3 has 19 amino acids. In DNA, the CDR3 is TGTGCCAGCAGTTTTCCTGATGTGGCCCTCAGGGGGAGGGAGGCGGGCTACACCTTC. It is translated as CASSFPDVALRGREAGYTF.

V gene TRBV4-2 combines with J gene TRBJ2-3; 9 bases are shared with TRBD2. In germline, CDR1 is LGHNA, CDR2 YNFKEQ. V shed 0 bases and J 2 bases; nucleotides not matched to a gene: 6. The CDR3 length is 17 residues. CDR3 sequence reads: CASSQDTASGITDTQYF. DNA for the CDR3: TGTGCCAGCAGCCAAGATACAGCTAGCGGGATCACAGATACGCAGTATTTT.

There are a few counts of this clonotype. The chain recombines TRBV9 with TRBJ2-7; TRBD1 aligns across 8 bases. Germline CDR1 SGDLS, CDR2 YYNGEE. The CDR3 length is 13 residues. The V and J ends lost 5 bases and 7 bases, in that order; junction bases with no gene match: 8. DNA for the CDR3: TGTGCCAGCAGTCCGACAGGGGTGCGGGAGCAGTACTTC. Amino acid sequence: CASSPTGVREQYF.

The V and J genes are TRBV9 and TRBJ2-1; TRBD2 matches at 15 bases. CDR1 is SGDLS and CDR2 is YYNGEE in the germline V gene. The CDR3 extends over 16 amino acids. Trimming cost V 6 bases and J 8 bases; bases outside gene matches: 9. CDR3 nucleotide sequence: TGTGCCAGCATCCCAGGACTAGCGGGGGGGCCGTATGAGCAGTTCTTC. Translation: CASIPGLAGGPYEQFF.

The chain links TRBV7-9 to TRBJ2-7; the match to TRBD1 covers 8 bases. The germline CDR1 and CDR2 sequences are SEHNR and FQNEAQ (reference sequence). CDR3 size: 12 residues. V was pared by 7 bases and J by 5 bases, with 4 bases of the junction left unmatched. CDR3 protein: CASTRGPNEQYF. The CDR3 nucleotides are TGTGCCAGCACCAGGGGGCCCAACGAGCAGTACTTC.

This clonotype was seen only a few times. The rearrangement uses TRBV29-1 and TRBJ2-3, with 7 nucleotides matching TRBD2. There are 15 residues in the CDR3. Trimming took 2 bases from V and 2 from J; bases not matched to a gene: 7. CDR1 is SQVTM and CDR2 is ANQGSEA in the germline V gene. The CDR3 coding sequence is TGCAGCGTTGAACGAACGGCGGGGGTCACAGATACGCAGTATTTT. This gives the protein CSVERTAGVTDTQYF.

This clonotype appeared many times. The chain is built from TRBV12-3 or TRBV12-4 and TRBJ2-5; D ambiguous. The CDR3 loop spans 11 amino acids. Between the trimmed V and J ends, which lost 5 bases and 5 bases, there was a span of 6 bases. CDR3 sequence: CASSTRETQYF. In DNA, the CDR3 is TGTGCCAGCAGTACCCGGGAGACCCAGTACTTC.

The chain couples TRBV20-1 to TRBJ2-5, with TRBD2 matching 8 bases. The germline gives CDR1 DFQATT, CDR2 SNEGSKA (reference sequence). The CDR3 contains 16 residues. V gave up 1 base and J gave up 5 bases; unmatched junction bases: 12. The DNA of the CDR3 is TGCAGTGCTAGAGGGGGGCTAGCGGGCCTTCGGGAGACCCAGTACTTC. Its translation is CSARGGLAGLRETQYF.

The chain couples TRBV12-3 or TRBV12-4 to TRBJ2-1; D tentatively reads TRBD1 or TRBD2 (6 bases each). This CDR3 spans 15 amino acids. V was cut by 4 bases and J by 5 bases, with 15 bases left in between. The CDR3 sequence: CASSWRRGDNNEQFF. The CDR3 bases are TGTGCCAGCAGTTGGAGGAGGGGGGACAACAATGAGCAGTTCTTC.

The chain uses TRBV29-1 and TRBJ2-1, with TRBD2 identical over 7 bases. Germline-derived CDR1 and CDR2 are SQVTM and ANQGSEA. CDR3 length: 13 amino acids. J was trimmed by 3 bases and V by 7 bases; bases with no gene match: 6. The CDR3 coding sequence is TGCAGCGACGGACTAGGCGGCTACAATGAGCAGTTCTTC. Its translation: CSDGLGGYNEQFF.

This chain connects TRBV20-1 to TRBJ2-5; D is possibly TRBD1 or TRBD2 (6 bases each). The J call may be mistaken, given a closer DNA end match to TRBJ2-7. Germline values: CDR1 DFQATT, CDR2 SNEGSKA (reference sequence). This CDR3 comprises 13 residues. The CDR3 loop is CSAEGGGVYEQYF. DNA for the CDR3: TGCAGTGCTGAGGGGGGCGGTGTATACGAGCAGTACTTC.

The chain is built from TRBV20-1 and TRBJ1-2; D call uncertain. The length of the CDR3 is 13 residues. CDR1 is DFQATT and CDR2 is SNEGSKA in the germline V gene (reference sequence). Between the trimmed V and J ends, which lost 3 bases and 4 bases, there was a span of 12 bases. In DNA form, the CDR3 reads TGCAGTGCTAGCCCAGGCTCATTCTATGGCTACACCTTC. It specifies CSASPGSFYGYTF.

The chain carries TRBV20-1 and TRBJ2-5; D is perhaps TRBD2 (7 bases). Between the trimmed V and J ends, which lost 3 bases and 5 bases, there was a span of 16 bases. The CDR3 has 14 amino acids. Germline CDR1 and CDR2: DFQATT and SNEGSKA (reference sequence). The CDR3: CSARGAGALETQYF. DNA of the CDR3: TGCAGTGCTAGGGGGGCGGGGGCCCTCGAGACCCAGTACTTC.

This chain connects TRBV25-1 to TRBJ2-6, with unresolved D. Trimming removed 4 bases from V and 0 bases from J, with 13 bases in between. The CDR3 is 17 amino acids. Germline CDR1 MGHDK, CDR2 SYGVNS. As DNA, the CDR3 is TGTGCCAGCAGTGCAACCAGACACGTCTCTGGGGCCAACGTCCTGACTTTC. Protein product: CASSATRHVSGANVLTF.

The CDR3 reads CASSLTSAVQETQYF. The DNA for the CDR3 is TGTGCCAGCAGCTTGACTAGCGCCGTTCAAGAGACCCAGTACTTC. This sequence joins TRBV7-6 and TRBJ2-5; 8 bases match TRBD2. The CDR3 has 15 amino acids. The germline gives CDR1 SGHVS, CDR2 FNYEAQ. With V trimmed by 3 bases and J by 2 bases, 5 bases remained unmatched.

The genes are TRBV4-2 and TRBJ2-7, with 7 bases lining up with TRBD1. Germline CDR1 LGHNA, CDR2 YNFKEQ. V was pared by 4 bases and J by 2 bases, with 14 bases of the junction left unmatched. This CDR3 has 17 residues. The CDR3 reads CASSLRQGKEKTYEQYF. Written as DNA, the CDR3 is TGTGCCAGCAGCCTTCGACAGGGCAAGGAAAAAACCTACGAGCAGTACTTC.

This clonotype turned up a few times. The genes are TRBV29-1 and TRBJ1-4, with D possibly being TRBD1 (5 bases). Germline CDR1 SQVTM, CDR2 ANQGSEA. V was pared by 1 base and J by 4 bases, with 13 bases between. The CDR3 totals 15 residues. The CDR3: CSVEGGRDSNEKLFF. The CDR3 bases are TGCAGCGTTGAAGGTGGCCGAGACAGTAATGAAAAACTGTTTTTT.

With respect to this clonotype: A read error is possible here, since a much larger clone lies one base away. DNA of the CDR3: TGTGCCAGCAGCTTAGACGTCGTCAACAGGGCCTACGAGCAGTACTTC. Its protein is CASSLDVVNRAYEQYF. The genes are TRBV7-2 and TRBJ2-7; D may be TRBD1 (6 bases). CDR1 and CDR2 (germline): SGHTA, FQGNSA. The CDR3 totals 16 residues. With 1 base removed from V and 2 bases from J, the gap between germline ends came to 15 bases.

This chain uses TRBV15 with TRBJ2-1, with 7 bases aligning to TRBD2. J gave up 6 bases and V 1 base, and 6 bases lay outside the gene matches. Germline CDR1 and CDR2: LNHNV and YYDKDF (reference sequence). The CDR3 contains 15 residues. CDR3 loop: CATSRGGWGGNEQFF. The CDR3, as DNA: TGTGCCACCAGCAGAGGAGGGTGGGGGGGCAATGAGCAGTTCTTC.

Details on this clonotype: This may be a read error, as it is one base from a much larger clone. The chain links TRBV12-1 to TRBJ2-7; the D call of TRBD1 is as the table states it, not checked on the DNA. TRBV12-1 represents a pseudogene. The CDR3 is 15 amino acids. The CDR3 here is CAGSPRTGGTYEQYF. CDR3 nucleotide sequence: TGTGCCGGCAGCCCCCGGACAGGAGGGACCTACGAGCAGTACTTC.

For the CDR3, the DNA is TGCAGTGCTAGAGATCTTCGGACAGGGGGCGGAGAGACCCAGTACTTC. This codes for CSARDLRTGGGETQYF. The chain employs TRBV20-1 and TRBJ2-5; 11 bases match TRBD1. The CDR3 has 16 amino acids. Germline V gene lookup returns CDR1 DFQATT and CDR2 SNEGSKA (reference sequence). V was clipped by 0 bases and J by 4 bases; unmatched bases: 7.